This T cell receptor (beta chain) came from a study of CD8+ T cells in alopecia areata. Per the germline V gene, CDR1 is SGHDN and CDR2 is FVKESK. The CDR3 spans 15 residues. Trimming stripped 2 bases from V and 3 bases from J, with 14 bases between. This clone came up a few times. Treatment defined: oral pan-JAK inhibitor, 5-10 mg twice daily. Extraction and reverse transcription of RNA yielded cDNA as the sequencing template. The assay was immunoSEQ multiplex PCR, and TCRdb's table has in-frame clones only and misses some. Of approximately 200,000 clones listed, 50% to 60% are singletons. The J gene is TRBJ2-7, the V gene TRBV14, with D maybe TRBD2 (5 bases). The source is a human donor with alopecia areata. This material consisted of CD4+ T cells sorted from blood, taken at week 4, from a patient treated with tofacitinib. Here the CDR3 DNA reads TGTGCCAGCAGCCAACGAGGAGGATTCCTCTACGAGCAGTACTTC. Its translation is CASSQRGGFLYEQYF.